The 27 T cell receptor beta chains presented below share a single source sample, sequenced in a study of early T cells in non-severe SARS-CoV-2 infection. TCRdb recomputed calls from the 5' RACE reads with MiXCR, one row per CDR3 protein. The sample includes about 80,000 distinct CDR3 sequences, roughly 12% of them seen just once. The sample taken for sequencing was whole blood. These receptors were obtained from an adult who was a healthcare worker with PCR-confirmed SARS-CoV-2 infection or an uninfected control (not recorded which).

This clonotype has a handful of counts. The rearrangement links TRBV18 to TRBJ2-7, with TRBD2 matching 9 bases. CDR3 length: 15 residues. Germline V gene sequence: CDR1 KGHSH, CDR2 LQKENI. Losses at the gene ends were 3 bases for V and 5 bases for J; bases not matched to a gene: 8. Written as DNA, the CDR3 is TGTGCCAGCTCACCGCCAGCGGGGGGTCCGGACGAGCAGTACTTC. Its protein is CASSPPAGGPDEQYF.

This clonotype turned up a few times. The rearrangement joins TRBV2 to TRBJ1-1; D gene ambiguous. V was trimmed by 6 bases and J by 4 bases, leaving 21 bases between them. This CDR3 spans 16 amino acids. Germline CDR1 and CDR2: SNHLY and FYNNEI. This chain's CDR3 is CASRGTPGSLFTEAFF. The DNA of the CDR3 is TGTGCCAGCAGGGGCACACCTGGGTCACTGTTCACTGAAGCTTTCTTT.

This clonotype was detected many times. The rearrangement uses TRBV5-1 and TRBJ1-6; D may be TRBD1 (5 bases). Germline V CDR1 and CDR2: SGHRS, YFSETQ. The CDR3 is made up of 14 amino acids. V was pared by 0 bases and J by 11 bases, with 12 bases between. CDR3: CASSLGQGTAPLHF. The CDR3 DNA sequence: TGCGCCAGCAGCTTGGGTCAGGGAACGGCACCCCTCCACTTT.

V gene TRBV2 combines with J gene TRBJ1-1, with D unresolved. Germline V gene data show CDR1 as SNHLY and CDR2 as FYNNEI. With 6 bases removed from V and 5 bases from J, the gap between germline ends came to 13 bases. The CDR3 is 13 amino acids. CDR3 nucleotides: TGTGCCAGCAGCCCCATGCTAAGGACTGAAGCTTTCTTT. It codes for CASSPMLRTEAFF. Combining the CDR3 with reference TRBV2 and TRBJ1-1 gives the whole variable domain EPEVTQTPSHQVTQMGQEVILRCVPISNHLYFYWYRQILGQKVEFLVSFYNNEISEKSEIFDDQFSVERPDGSNFTLKIRSTKLEDSAMYFCASSPMLRTEAFFGQGTRLTVV.

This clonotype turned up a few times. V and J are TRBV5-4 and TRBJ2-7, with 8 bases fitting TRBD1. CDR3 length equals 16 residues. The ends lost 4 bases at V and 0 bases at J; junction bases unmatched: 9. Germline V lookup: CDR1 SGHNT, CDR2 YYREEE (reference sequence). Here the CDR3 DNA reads TGTGCCAGCAGCCCAGCAGGGGGCCTGAGCTCCTACGAGCAGTACTTC. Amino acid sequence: CASSPAGGLSSYEQYF.

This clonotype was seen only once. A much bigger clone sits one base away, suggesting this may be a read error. The CDR3: CASSWENSPLDF. DNA for the CDR3: TGTGCCAGCAGCTGGGAGAATTCACCCCTCGACTTT. The chain is built from TRBV5-6 and TRBJ1-6; D unclear. The CDR3 runs 12 residues. Germline V gives CDR1 SGHDT, CDR2 YYEEEE.

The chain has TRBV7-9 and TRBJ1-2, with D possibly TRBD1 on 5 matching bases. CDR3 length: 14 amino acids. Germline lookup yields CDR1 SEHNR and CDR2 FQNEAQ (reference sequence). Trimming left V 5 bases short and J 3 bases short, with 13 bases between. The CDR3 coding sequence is TGTGCCAGCAGCCCTAGGAGAGGGGACTATGGCTACACCTTC. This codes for CASSPRRGDYGYTF.

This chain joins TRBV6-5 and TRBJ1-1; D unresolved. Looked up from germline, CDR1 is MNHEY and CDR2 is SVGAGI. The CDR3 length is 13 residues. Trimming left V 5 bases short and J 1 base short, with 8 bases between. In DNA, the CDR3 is TGTGCCAGCAGTCCCCCAGGGAACACTGAAGCTTTCTTT. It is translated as CASSPPGNTEAFF.

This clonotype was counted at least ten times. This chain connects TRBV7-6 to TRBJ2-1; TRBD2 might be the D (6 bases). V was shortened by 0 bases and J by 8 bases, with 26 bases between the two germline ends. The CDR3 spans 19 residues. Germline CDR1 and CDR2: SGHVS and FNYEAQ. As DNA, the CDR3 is TGTGCCAGCAGCTTAGCCTCCGGTCTCGGGCGAGGGGAGGCGTATGAGCAGTTCTTC. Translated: CASSLASGLGRGEAYEQFF.

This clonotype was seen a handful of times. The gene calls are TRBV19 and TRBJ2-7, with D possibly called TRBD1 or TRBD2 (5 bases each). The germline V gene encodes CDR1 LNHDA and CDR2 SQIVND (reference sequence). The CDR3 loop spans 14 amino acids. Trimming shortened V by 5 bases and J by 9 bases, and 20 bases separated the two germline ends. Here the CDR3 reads CASSPGTVPTRQYF. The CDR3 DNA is TGTGCCAGTAGTCCCGGGACGGTTCCTACGAGGCAGTACTTC. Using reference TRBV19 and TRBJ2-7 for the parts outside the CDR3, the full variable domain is DGGITQSPKYLFRKEGQNVTLSCEQNLNHDAMYWYRQDPGQGLRLIYYSQIVNDFQKGDIAEGYSVSREKKESFPLTVTSAQKNPTAFYLCASSPGTVPTRQYFGPGTRLTVT.

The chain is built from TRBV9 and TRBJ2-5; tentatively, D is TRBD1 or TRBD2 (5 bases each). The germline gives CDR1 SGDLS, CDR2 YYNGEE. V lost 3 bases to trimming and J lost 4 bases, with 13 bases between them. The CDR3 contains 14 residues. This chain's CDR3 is CASSGSGRTETQYF. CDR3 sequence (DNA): TGTGCCAGCAGCGGATCGGGACGGACAGAGACCCAGTACTTC. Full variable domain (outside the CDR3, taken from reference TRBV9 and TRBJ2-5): DSGVTQTPKHLITATGQRVTLRCSPRSGDLSVYWYQQSLDQGLQFLIQYYNGEERAKGNILERFSAQQFPDLHSELNLSSLELGDSALYFCASSGSGRTETQYFGPGTRLLVL.

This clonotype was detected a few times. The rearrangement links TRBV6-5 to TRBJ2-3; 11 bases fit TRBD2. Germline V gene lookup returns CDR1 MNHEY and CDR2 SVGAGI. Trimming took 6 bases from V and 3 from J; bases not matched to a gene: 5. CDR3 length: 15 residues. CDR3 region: CASSSGTSGTDTQYF. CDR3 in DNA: TGTGCCAGCAGCTCCGGGACTAGCGGAACAGATACGCAGTATTTT.

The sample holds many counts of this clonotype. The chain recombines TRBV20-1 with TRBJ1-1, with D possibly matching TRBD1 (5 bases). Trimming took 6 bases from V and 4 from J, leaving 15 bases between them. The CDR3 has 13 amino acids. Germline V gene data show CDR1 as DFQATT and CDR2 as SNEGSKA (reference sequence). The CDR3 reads CSAPAGTSTEAFF. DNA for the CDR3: TGCAGTGCGCCAGCCGGGACTAGCACTGAAGCTTTCTTT.

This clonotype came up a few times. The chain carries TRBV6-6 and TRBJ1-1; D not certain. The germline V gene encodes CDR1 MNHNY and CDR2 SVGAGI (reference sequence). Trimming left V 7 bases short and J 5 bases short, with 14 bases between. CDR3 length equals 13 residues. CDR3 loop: CASTPPGGTEAFF. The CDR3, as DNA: TGTGCCAGCACCCCCCCGGGAGGGACTGAAGCTTTCTTT.

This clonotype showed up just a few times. This CDR3 is CASRVGLAITDTQYF. The CDR3 region has the DNA TGTGCCAGCAGGGTGGGACTAGCCATCACAGATACGCAGTATTTT. V usage is TRBV7-2 and J usage is TRBJ2-3; 9 nucleotides align to TRBD2. CDR3 length equals 15 residues. Per germline, CDR1 SGHTA and CDR2 FQGNSA. Germline trimming cut 6 bases from V and 2 bases from J; bases unmatched to any gene: 6.

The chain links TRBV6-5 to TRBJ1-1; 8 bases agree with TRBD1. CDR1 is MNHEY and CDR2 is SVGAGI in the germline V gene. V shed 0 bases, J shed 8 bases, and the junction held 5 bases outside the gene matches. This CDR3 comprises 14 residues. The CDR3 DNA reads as TGTGCCAGCAGTTACTCGACAGGGGCCCCCGAAGCTTTCTTT. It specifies CASSYSTGAPEAFF.

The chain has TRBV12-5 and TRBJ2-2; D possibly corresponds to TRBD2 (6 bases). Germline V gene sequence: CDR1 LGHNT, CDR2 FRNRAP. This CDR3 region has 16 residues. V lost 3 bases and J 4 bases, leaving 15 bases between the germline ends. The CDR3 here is CASGLAAGRGTGELFF. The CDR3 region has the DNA TGTGCTAGTGGTTTAGCCGCGGGGCGCGGCACCGGGGAGCTGTTTTTT. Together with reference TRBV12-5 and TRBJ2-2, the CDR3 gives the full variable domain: DARVTQTPRHKVTEMGQEVTMRCQPILGHNTVFWYRQTMMQGLELLAYFRNRAPLDDSGMPKDRFSAEMPDATLATLKIQPSEPRDSAVYFCASGLAAGRGTGELFFGEGSRLTVL.

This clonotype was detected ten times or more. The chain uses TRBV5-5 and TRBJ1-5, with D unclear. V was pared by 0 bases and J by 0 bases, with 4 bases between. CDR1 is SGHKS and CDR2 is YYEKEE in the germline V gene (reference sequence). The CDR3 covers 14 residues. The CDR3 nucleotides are TGTGCCAGCAGCTTGGGATCTAGCAATCAGCCCCAGCATTTT. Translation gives CASSLGSSNQPQHF. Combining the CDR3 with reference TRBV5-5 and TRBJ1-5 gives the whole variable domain DAGVTQSPTHLIKTRGQQVTLRCSPISGHKSVSWYQQVLGQGPQFIFQYYEKEERGRGNFPDRFSARQFPNYSSELNVNALLLGDSALYLCASSLGSSNQPQHFGDGTRLSIL.

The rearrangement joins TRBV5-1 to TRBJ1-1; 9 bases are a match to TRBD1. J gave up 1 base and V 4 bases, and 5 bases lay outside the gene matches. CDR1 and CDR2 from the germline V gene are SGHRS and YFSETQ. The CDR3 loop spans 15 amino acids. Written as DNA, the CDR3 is TGCGCCAGCAGCACCGGACAGGGGAAGAACACTGAAGCTTTCTTT. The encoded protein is CASSTGQGKNTEAFF.

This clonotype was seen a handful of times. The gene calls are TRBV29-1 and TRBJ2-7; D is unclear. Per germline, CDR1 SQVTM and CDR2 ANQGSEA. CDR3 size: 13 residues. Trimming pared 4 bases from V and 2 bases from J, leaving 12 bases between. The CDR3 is CSVGERAPYEQYF. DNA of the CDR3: TGCAGCGTTGGCGAAAGGGCACCCTACGAGCAGTACTTC.

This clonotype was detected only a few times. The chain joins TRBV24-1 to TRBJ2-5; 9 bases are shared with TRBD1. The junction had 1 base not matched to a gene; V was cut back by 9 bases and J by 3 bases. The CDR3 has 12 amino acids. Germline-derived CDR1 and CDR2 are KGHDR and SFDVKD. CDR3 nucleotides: TGTGCCACCCGGGACAGGGAAGAGACCCAGTACTTC. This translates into CATRDREETQYF.

This chain's CDR3 is CASSFRQGEQYF. CDR3 coding DNA: TGTGCCAGCAGCTTTCGACAAGGGGAGCAGTACTTC. V and J are TRBV7-9 and TRBJ2-7, with D hard to call. The V end was cut by 3 bases, the J end by 7 bases, with 10 bases between. The CDR3 has 12 amino acids. Germline assignment: CDR1 SEHNR and CDR2 FQNEAQ (reference sequence).

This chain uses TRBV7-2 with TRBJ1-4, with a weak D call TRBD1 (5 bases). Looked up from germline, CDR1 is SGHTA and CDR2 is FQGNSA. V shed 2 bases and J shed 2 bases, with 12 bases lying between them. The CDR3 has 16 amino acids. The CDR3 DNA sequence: TGTGCCAGCAGCTTAATAGGGGCGCGGACTAATGAAAAACTGTTTTTT. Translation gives CASSLIGARTNEKLFF. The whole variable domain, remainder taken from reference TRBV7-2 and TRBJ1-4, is GAGVSQSPSNKVTEKGKDVELRCDPISGHTALYWYRQSLGQGLEFLIYFQGNSAPDKSGLPSDRFSAERTGGSVSTLTIQRTQQEDSAVYLCASSLIGARTNEKLFFGSGTQLSVL.

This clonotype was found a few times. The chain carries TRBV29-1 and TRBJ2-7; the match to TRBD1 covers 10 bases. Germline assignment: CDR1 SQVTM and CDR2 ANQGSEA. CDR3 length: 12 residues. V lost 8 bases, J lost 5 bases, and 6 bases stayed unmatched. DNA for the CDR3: TGCAGCATATGGACAGGGGGAGACGAGCAGTACTTC. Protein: CSIWTGGDEQYF.

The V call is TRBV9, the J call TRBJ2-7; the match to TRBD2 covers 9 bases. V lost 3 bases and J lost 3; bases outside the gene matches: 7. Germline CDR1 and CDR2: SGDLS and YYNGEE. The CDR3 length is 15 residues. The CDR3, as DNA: TGTGCCAGCAGCGAACGCGGGGGGGCAAACTACGAGCAGTACTTC. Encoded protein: CASSERGGANYEQYF. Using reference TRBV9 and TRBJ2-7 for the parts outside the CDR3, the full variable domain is DSGVTQTPKHLITATGQRVTLRCSPRSGDLSVYWYQQSLDQGLQFLIQYYNGEERAKGNILERFSAQQFPDLHSELNLSSLELGDSALYFCASSERGGANYEQYFGPGTRLTVT.

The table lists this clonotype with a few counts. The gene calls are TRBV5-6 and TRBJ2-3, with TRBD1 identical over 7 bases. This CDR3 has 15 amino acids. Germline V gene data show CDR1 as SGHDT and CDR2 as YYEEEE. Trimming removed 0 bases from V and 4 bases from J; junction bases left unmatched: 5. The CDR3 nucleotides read TGTGCCAGCAGCTTGGCACAGGGGTTGGCAGATACGCAGTATTTT. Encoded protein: CASSLAQGLADTQYF.

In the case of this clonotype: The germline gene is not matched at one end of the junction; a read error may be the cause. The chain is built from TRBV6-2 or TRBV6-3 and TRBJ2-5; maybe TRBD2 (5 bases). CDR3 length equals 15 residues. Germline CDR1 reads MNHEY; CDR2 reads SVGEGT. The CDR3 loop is CVSRGFAAWQETQYF. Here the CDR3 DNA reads TGTGTCAGCAGAGGGTTTGCAGCCTGGCAAGAGACCCAGTACTTC.